This is a list of T cell receptor beta chains from one sample in a study of blood T cells in healthy people across ages. MiXCR was run by TCRdb on the 5' RACE reads, yielding one entry per CDR3 protein. The sample includes some 850,000 distinct CDR3 sequences, more than 25% seen only once; the top ten take about 2.9%. The same sample was also studied in work on T cells of mothers and their children.

What was sequenced was blood. Receptors were obtained from a boy aged 10-17 years in good health. Each CDR3 is given with its conserved first and last residue. D genes are given only for firm matches. For some rows the clone size is stated as once, few or many, or as a class when expanded; others skip it.

TRBJ1-1 | - | - | TRBV28 | TGTGCCAGCAGTTTATGGTTGGGGTCAGGGAACACTGAAGCTTTCTTT | CASSLWLGSGNTEAFF
TRBJ2-5 | few | TRBD2 | TRBV20-1 | TGCAGTGCTGCGGCTAGCGGGGGGCAGTCGTCCCAGTACTTC | CSAAASGGQSSQYF
TRBJ2-2 | few | - | TRBV24-1 | TGTGCCACCAGTGATTTCGCCGGAACGAACACCGGGGAACTGTTTTTT | CATSDFAGTNTGELFF
TRBJ2-5 | many | TRBD1 | TRBV20-1 | TGCAGTGCACTCGACAGGGGGCTGGAGACCCAGTACTTC | CSALDRGLETQYF
TRBJ2-7 | few | - | TRBV9 | TGTGCCAGCAGCGTAGGAGGGGGAGCTAACATCTACGAGCAGTACTTC | CASSVGGGANIYEQYF
TRBJ2-4 | - | - | TRBV6-5 | TGTGCCAGCAGGGCCCCAGGGGAAGGGAACATTCAGTACTTC | CASRAPGEGNIQYF
TRBJ1-1 | once | TRBD1 | TRBV30 | TGTGCCTGGAGCGGGACAGGGGGCTTGACTGAAGCTTTCTTT | CAWSGTGGLTEAFF
TRBJ2-4 | - | - | TRBV6-1 | TGTGCCAGCGGCTACGGGGCCGAGGTAGACATTCAGTACTTC | CASGYGAEVDIQYF
TRBJ2-2 | few | - | TRBV6-1 | TGTGCCAGCAGTCCGTCGACAGGGGCAACCGCGGGGGGGAACACCGGGGAGCTGTTTTTT | CASSPSTGATAGGNTGELFF
TRBJ2-5 | many | TRBD2 | TRBV29-1 | TGCAGCGTCGCGCTACTAGCGGGGGACCAGCAGACCCAGTACTTC | CSVALLAGDQQTQYF
TRBJ2-1 | few | - | TRBV18 | TGTGCCAGCCCACCACTAGGGCGGGTCCCCTACAATGAGCAGTTCTTC | CASPPLGRVPYNEQFF
TRBJ2-7 | - | - | TRBV29-1 | TGCAGCGTTGAAAAGACAGGAAACTCCTACGAGCAGTACTTC | CSVEKTGNSYEQYF
TRBJ2-5 | - | TRBD2 | TRBV20-1 | TGCAGTGCTAGTAAGCGGGGGCCACAAGAGACCCAGTACTTC | CSASKRGPQETQYF
TRBJ1-1 | few | - | TRBV12-3/TRBV12-4 | TGTGCCAGCAGTTTAGGGGGACGACGGACTGAAGCTTTCTTT | CASSLGGRRTEAFF
TRBJ2-7 | - | TRBD2 | TRBV6-5 | TGTGCCAGCAGTTACTCCGGACTAGCGGGGGGCTACGAGCAGTACTTC | CASSYSGLAGGYEQYF
TRBJ2-5 | - | - | TRBV18 | TGTGCCAGCTCACCATCCAGGGACTACCAAGAGACCCAGTACTTC | CASSPSRDYQETQYF
TRBJ1-4 | - | - | TRBV7-9 | TGTGCCAGCAGCTTAGCGCTTCAGGGAGGTGAAAAACTGTTTTTT | CASSLALQGGEKLFF
TRBJ2-1 | once | TRBD2 | TRBV4-1 | TGCGCCAGCAGCCAAGGGGGACGGGGGGTTCACAATGAGCAGTTCTTC | CASSQGGRGVHNEQFF
TRBJ2-5 | few | - | TRBV7-2 | TGTGCCAGCAGCCCATGGGGCGACAGTCCGCCGGAGTTCTTC | CASSPWGDSPPEFF
TRBJ1-1 | - | - | TRBV12-3/TRBV12-4 | TGTGCCAGCAGTTTCAGGGAAGCTTTCTTT | CASSFREAFF
TRBJ1-3 | - | - | TRBV5-1 | TGCGCCAGCAGCCCCAGGGAGTCTGGAAACACCATATATTTT | CASSPRESGNTIYF
TRBJ2-1 | - | TRBD2 | TRBV11-2 | TGTGCCAGCAGCCAACTAGCGGGGAGGGGGAATGAGCAGTTCTTC | CASSQLAGRGNEQFF
TRBJ2-7 | - | TRBD2 | TRBV6-1 | TGTGCCAGCAGTGAGGTAGCGGGGACCGCCCACGAGCAGTACTTC | CASSEVAGTAHEQYF
TRBJ1-5 | - | - | TRBV2 | TGTGCCAGCAGGGGACGGGTCAAGAGCAATCAGCCCCAGCATTTT | CASRGRVKSNQPQHF
TRBJ2-5 | - | - | TRBV29-1 | TGCAGCGCGGCCAGGGAACAAGAGACCCAGTACTTC | CSAAREQETQYF
TRBJ2-7 | few | - | TRBV6-1 | TGTGCCAGCAGTGAGGGGGGACATGACTACGAGCAGTACTTC | CASSEGGHDYEQYF
TRBJ1-1 | - | - | TRBV18 | TGTGCCAGCTCCCTCTCTGAGGGGAACACTGAAGCTTTCTTT | CASSLSEGNTEAFF
TRBJ2-7 | - | - | TRBV28 | TGTGCCAGCATCAAGAGGGGTGGCGAGCAGTACTTC | CASIKRGGEQYF
TRBJ1-6 | - | - | TRBV12-3/TRBV12-4 | TGTGCCAGCGGGCCCTCCTATAATTCACCCCTCCACTTT | CASGPSYNSPLHF
TRBJ2-7 | few | - | TRBV2 | TGTGCCAGCAGTGAGACAGAACCCCAGTACTTC | CASSETEPQYF
TRBJ1-4 | - | TRBD1 | TRBV20-1 | TGCAGTGCTAGAGCCCCAGGGGGCGTGATCGAAAAACTGTTTTTT | CSARAPGGVIEKLFF
TRBJ2-5 | - | TRBD1 | TRBV27 | TGTGCCAGCAGTTATTTAGGGGGCGGACAAGAGACCCAGTACTTC | CASSYLGGGQETQYF
TRBJ1-4 | few | TRBD1 | TRBV9 | TGTGCCAGCAGCGAGGGGACAGGTTATAATGAAAAACTGTTTTTT | CASSEGTGYNEKLFF
TRBJ1-4 | - | - | TRBV18 | TGTGCCAGCTCACCGGATCAGGGTTTAAAGGAAAAACTGTTTTTT | CASSPDQGLKEKLFF
TRBJ2-7 | many | - | TRBV20-1 | TGCAGTGCTAGGAAACAGGTATCCGAGCAGTACTTC | CSARKQVSEQYF
TRBJ2-1 | once | TRBD2 | TRBV7-3 | TGTGCCAGCAGCTTCACTAGCGGGTACGGGTCTGAGCAGTTCTTC | CASSFTSGYGSEQFF
TRBJ2-1 | few | - | TRBV7-9 | TGTGCCAGCGCCGGGACTCCCAGCTCCTACAATGAGCAGTTCTTC | CASAGTPSSYNEQFF